These 30 T cell receptor beta chains share one sample of origin, sequenced in a study of OX40 agonist ivuxolimab in advanced cancers. Here immunoSEQ multiplex PCR was the method, and the copy in TCRdb shows in-frame clones only, minus some. The sample gives approximately 70,000 clones, 90% of which show up once; roughly 0.54% is in the top ten. The sequenced sample was CD4+ or CD8+ T cells sorted from blood, obtained in a trial of the OX40 agonist ivuxolimab. The receptors originated from an adult with an advanced solid tumor such as melanoma, head and neck, liver or kidney cancer.

The chain links TRBV4-3 to TRBJ2-7, with TRBD1 identical over 10 bases. The ends lost 4 bases at V and 4 bases at J; junction bases unmatched: 7. The CDR3 totals 15 residues. CDR1 is LGHNA and CDR2 is YSLEER in the germline V gene. The CDR3, as DNA: TGCGCCAGCAGCCTCCAAGGGACAGGGGCTTACGAGCAGTACTTC. It encodes CASSLQGTGAYEQYF.

V is TRBV5-5 and J is TRBJ1-2; TRBD1 matches 8 bases. The CDR3 consists of 15 residues. V lost 4 bases, J lost 5 bases, and 10 bases stayed unmatched. CDR1 is SGHKS and CDR2 is YYEKEE in the germline V gene (reference sequence). The CDR3, as DNA: TGTGCCAGCAGCCCGGTGGGGACAGGTATATATGGCTACACCTTC. Translation: CASSPVGTGIYGYTF.

V usage is TRBV19 and J usage is TRBJ2-5; either TRBD1 or TRBD2 may fit D (6 bases each). The CDR3 runs 17 residues. Germline CDR1 and CDR2: LNHDA and SQIVND (reference sequence). Trimming took 5 bases from V and 2 from J, leaving 21 bases between them. The CDR3 protein is CASSLGGGRAPQETQYF. CDR3 coding DNA: TGTGCCAGTAGTTTGGGGGGCGGTCGAGCCCCGCAAGAGACCCAGTACTTC.

The chain recombines TRBV18 with TRBJ2-5, with 14 bases matching TRBD2. Germline CDR1 KGHSH, CDR2 LQKENI. Trimming took 4 bases from V and 3 from J; bases not matched to a gene: 1. The CDR3 loop spans 15 amino acids. This CDR3 reads CASSQGLAGEETQYF. DNA of the CDR3: TGTGCCAGCTCACAGGGACTAGCGGGAGAAGAGACCCAGTACTTC.

This chain links TRBV5-1 with TRBJ2-1; tentative D call: TRBD1 (5 bases). The CDR3 covers 15 residues. Germline V CDR1 and CDR2: SGHRS, YFSETQ. The V and J ends lost 0 bases and 0 bases respectively, with 7 bases between them. The CDR3 is CASSLAQGSYNEQFF. The CDR3 DNA reads TGCGCCAGCAGCTTGGCCCAGGGCTCCTACAATGAGCAGTTCTTC.

The chain is built from TRBV5-4 and TRBJ1-2; no clear D gene. Germline CDR1 reads SGHNT; CDR2 reads YYREEE (reference sequence). CDR3 length equals 17 residues. The germline V and J ends were trimmed by 1 base and 4 bases, with 20 bases remaining between them. The CDR3 reads CASSLIRKRVSFYGYTF. CDR3 in DNA: TGTGCCAGCAGCTTGATCAGGAAACGTGTCAGCTTCTATGGCTACACCTTC. The full variable domain, completed using reference TRBV5-4 and TRBJ1-2, is ETGVTQSPTHLIKTRGQQVTLRCSSQSGHNTVSWYQQALGQGPQFIFQYYREEENGRGNFPPRFSGLQFPNYSSELNVNALELDDSALYLCASSLIRKRVSFYGYTFGSGTRLTVV.

J is TRBJ2-5 and V is TRBV5-1; D is uncertain. The V gene lost 2 bases and the J gene lost 3 bases, with 5 bases spanning the gap. There are 12 residues in the CDR3. Germline CDR1 is SGHRS and CDR2 is YFSETQ. CDR3 amino acids: CASSFDEETQYF. The CDR3 nucleotides read TGCGCCAGCAGCTTCGACGAAGAGACCCAGTACTTC.

V gene TRBV21-1 combines with J gene TRBJ2-5; the table's D call, TRBD2, was not checked against the DNA. TRBV21-1 is recorded as a pseudogene. The CDR3 spans 15 residues. The CDR3 loop is CASSKYMQTQETQYF. The CDR3 DNA reads TGTGCCAGCAGCAAATATATGCAGACTCAAGAGACCCAGTACTTC.

This CDR3 reads CASSQDSGGRGDTGELFF. The CDR3 bases are TGCGCCAGCAGCCAAGATTCGGGGGGCCGAGGGGACACCGGGGAGCTGTTTTTT. The chain has TRBV4-3 and TRBJ2-2, with D possibly being TRBD2 (7 bases). Per the germline V gene, CDR1 is LGHNA and CDR2 is YSLEER. Deletions cut 0 bases from V and 3 bases from J, with 17 bases between. This CDR3 region has 18 residues.

The sample holds one count of this clone. This chain joins TRBV6-4 and TRBJ1-1; D perhaps matches TRBD1 (6 bases). Germline V lookup: CDR1 MRHNA, CDR2 SNTAGT. V lost 3 bases, J lost 5 bases, and 10 bases lay in between. CDR3 length equals 13 residues. CDR3 in amino acids: CASSETGWTEAFF. The CDR3 coding sequence is TGTGCCAGCAGTGAAACAGGGTGGACTGAAGCTTTCTTT.

This chain links TRBV28 with TRBJ2-5, with D perhaps TRBD1 (6 bases). This CDR3 is 16 amino acids long. Trimming stripped 0 bases from V and 6 bases from J, with 17 bases between. The germline V gene encodes CDR1 MDHEN and CDR2 SYDVKM. The CDR3 region is CASSLWGIGGIQTQYF. CDR3 coding DNA: TGTGCCAGCAGTTTATGGGGCATAGGGGGAATTCAGACCCAGTACTTC. Supplemented by reference TRBV28 and TRBJ2-5, the full variable domain reads DVKVTQSSRYLVKRTGEKVFLECVQDMDHENMFWYRQDPGLGLRLIYFSYDVKMKEKGDIPEGYSVSREKKERFSLILESASTNQTSMYLCASSLWGIGGIQTQYFGPGTRLLVL.

This clone was detected a few times. This rearrangement joins TRBV19 to TRBJ2-7; 10 bases align to TRBD2. This CDR3 contains 16 residues. Germline CDR1 is LNHDA and CDR2 is SQIVND (reference sequence). V lost 4 bases to trimming and J lost 3 bases; unmatched junction nucleotides: 9. The CDR3 DNA reads as TGTGCCAGTAGTACCCTACCCGGGACTAGCGTCTACGAGCAGTACTTC. Protein: CASSTLPGTSVYEQYF.

The V and J genes are TRBV9 and TRBJ2-2; D is unresolved. The germline V and J ends were trimmed by 4 bases and 0 bases, with 1 base remaining between them. The CDR3 extends over 12 amino acids. Germline V gene lookup returns CDR1 SGDLS and CDR2 YYNGEE. CDR3 in amino acids: CASSSNTGELFF. The CDR3 DNA follows: TGTGCCAGCAGCTCGAACACCGGGGAGCTGTTTTTT.

The chain links TRBV7-3 to TRBJ2-3; D call uncertain. The germline gives CDR1 SGHTA, CDR2 FQGTGA. The CDR3 consists of 13 residues. Trimming took off 8 bases at V and 6 bases at J, with 15 bases between the two ends. The CDR3 loop is CASGTPSSDTQYF. The DNA for the CDR3 is TGTGCCAGCGGAACCCCATCCTCTGATACGCAGTATTTT.

V gene TRBV6-6 combines with J gene TRBJ2-2; D unresolved. The CDR3 covers 13 residues. Looked up from germline, CDR1 is MNHNY and CDR2 is SVGAGI (reference sequence). V lost 2 bases to trimming and J lost 4 bases, with 5 bases between them. This CDR3 reads CASSYAATGELFF. For the CDR3, the DNA is TGTGCCAGCAGTTACGCGGCCACCGGGGAGCTGTTTTTT.

This chain uses TRBV6-1 with TRBJ2-5; 12 bases line up with TRBD2. The CDR3 extends over 13 amino acids. The V gene end was trimmed by 7 bases and the J gene end by 4 bases; junction bases not matched to a gene: 1. Germline CDR1 is MNHNS and CDR2 is SASEGT. The CDR3 coding sequence is TGTGCCAGCACGACTAGCGGGAGAGAGACCCAGTACTTC. Translation gives CASTTSGRETQYF.

The chain carries TRBV28 and TRBJ2-1; D could derive from TRBD1 or TRBD2 (5 bases each). This CDR3 region has 14 residues. Germline CDR1 and CDR2: MDHEN and SYDVKM. The V end lost 5 bases, the J end lost 7 bases, and 15 bases lay between the germline ends. The DNA of the CDR3 is TGTGCCAGCAGTCTTGGGGACCGCACGAATGAGCAGTTCTTC. It yields the protein CASSLGDRTNEQFF.

The chain is built from TRBV7-3 and TRBJ2-3; D may correspond to TRBD1 or TRBD2 (5 bases each). Germline V gene lookup returns CDR1 SGHTA and CDR2 FQGTGA. V was pared by 0 bases and J by 0 bases, with 13 bases between. The CDR3 is made up of 17 amino acids. The CDR3 reads CASSLTRGGSSTDTQYF. CDR3 bases: TGTGCCAGCAGCTTAACGAGGGGCGGGTCTAGCACAGATACGCAGTATTTT.

This chain links TRBV7-2 with TRBJ2-3; no clear D gene. The germline V and J ends were trimmed by 5 bases and 7 bases, with 10 bases remaining between them. The CDR3 is made up of 12 amino acids. In germline, CDR1 is SGHTA, CDR2 FQGNSA. CDR3 sequence: CASSGSLYTQYF. The CDR3 DNA follows: TGTGCCAGCAGCGGAAGTTTATATACGCAGTATTTT.

In regard to this clone: At one end the junction does not follow the germline gene, possibly because of a read error. This chain uses TRBV19 with TRBJ2-3; D unclear. There are 12 residues in the CDR3. Germline V gene sequence: CDR1 LNHDA, CDR2 SQIVND (reference sequence). The CDR3 DNA sequence: TGTGCCAGTAGTATAGCTCTCACCCACCTTGCCTTT. Encoded protein: CASSIALTHLAF.

The table lists this clone with a count of one. This chain uses TRBV7-2 with TRBJ2-5, with TRBD1 identical over 8 bases. In germline, CDR1 is SGHTA, CDR2 FQGNSA. The CDR3 runs to 17 residues. Trimming cost V 2 bases and J 0 bases; bases outside gene matches: 8. In DNA form, the CDR3 reads TGTGCCAGCAGCTTATACCTGGACAGGGTACACCAAGAGACCCAGTACTTC. It codes for CASSLYLDRVHQETQYF.

The chain couples TRBV5-8 to TRBJ1-5; a possible D gene is TRBD1 (5 bases). Germline V gives CDR1 SGHTS, CDR2 YDEGEE. The ends were cut back, 5 bases at V and 2 bases at J, with 11 bases in the middle. CDR3 length: 14 residues. CDR3 bases: TGTGCCAGCAGGAGGTGGGGCGGCAATCAGCCCCAGCATTTT. Amino acid sequence: CASRRWGGNQPQHF.

J is TRBJ2-5 and V is TRBV28; D perhaps matches TRBD1 (5 bases). The CDR3 has 15 amino acids. Trimming removed 6 bases from V and 1 base from J, with 15 bases in between. In germline, CDR1 is MDHEN, CDR2 SYDVKM. DNA for the CDR3: TGTGCCAGCAGGGGGCCCTTTTCCACCCAAGAGACCCAGTACTTC. It is translated as CASRGPFSTQETQYF.

V is TRBV13 and J is TRBJ1-5; D unclear. V was pared by 4 bases and J by 3 bases, with 4 bases between. Germline assignment: CDR1 PRHDT and CDR2 FYEKMQ (reference sequence). This CDR3 spans 12 amino acids. The CDR3, as DNA: TGTGCCAGCAGCTCATACAATCAGCCCCAGCATTTT. Protein product: CASSSYNQPQHF.

The gene calls are TRBV29-1 and TRBJ1-4; no firm D call. CDR1 SQVTM and CDR2 ANQGSEA come from the germline V gene. The CDR3 extends over 11 amino acids. The germline V and J ends were trimmed by 7 bases and 8 bases, with 11 bases remaining between them. Here the CDR3 reads CSATLGEKLFF. DNA for the CDR3: TGCAGCGCCACCCTGGGCGAAAAACTGTTTTTT.

The chain has TRBV11-1 and TRBJ2-7, with 14 bases lining up with TRBD2. CDR1 is SGHAT and CDR2 is FQDESV in the germline V gene (reference sequence). This CDR3 is built from 15 residues. V lost 5 bases and J lost 1; bases outside the gene matches: 1. CDR3 bases: TGTGCCAGCAGCCGACTAGCGGGAGGGTCCTACGAGCAGTACTTC. This gives the protein CASSRLAGGSYEQYF.

The rearrangement links TRBV7-2 to TRBJ1-4; TRBD1 matches at 7 bases. The germline CDR1 and CDR2 sequences are SGHTA and FQGNSA. The CDR3 runs 15 residues. With V trimmed by 4 bases and J by 8 bases, 10 bases remained unmatched. CDR3 protein: CASSSNRGQNEKLFF. The CDR3 nucleotides read TGTGCCAGCAGCTCGAACAGGGGACAAAACGAAAAACTGTTTTTT. Supplemented by reference TRBV7-2 and TRBJ1-4, the full variable domain reads GAGVSQSPSNKVTEKGKDVELRCDPISGHTALYWYRQSLGQGLEFLIYFQGNSAPDKSGLPSDRFSAERTGGSVSTLTIQRTQQEDSAVYLCASSSNRGQNEKLFFGSGTQLSVL.

The chain has TRBV21-1 and TRBJ2-7; the table calls TRBD1, which could not be checked here. TRBV21-1 has pseudogene status. The CDR3 sequence is 15 residues long. Here the CDR3 reads CASSKQGVGNREQYF. CDR3 DNA sequence: TGTGCCAGCAGCAAACAGGGCGTGGGGAACAGGGAGCAGTACTTC.

The chain joins TRBV2 to TRBJ2-2; D is unclear. Germline CDR1 is SNHLY and CDR2 is FYNNEI. V lost 7 bases and J 6 bases, leaving 18 bases between the germline ends. The CDR3 extends over 15 amino acids. The CDR3 here is CASKGGRARAGELFF. CDR3 DNA sequence: TGTGCCAGCAAGGGTGGAAGGGCCCGGGCCGGGGAGCTGTTTTTT.

The V call is TRBV6-6, the J call TRBJ1-2; D remains ambiguous. V gave up 2 bases and J gave up 7 bases, with 17 bases separating them. The germline CDR1 and CDR2 sequences are MNHNY and SVGAGI (reference sequence). This CDR3 is built from 15 residues. The CDR3: CASSYLDPTRSGYTF. In nucleotides, the CDR3 is TGTGCCAGCAGTTACCTCGACCCGACCCGGAGTGGCTACACCTTC.